This T cell receptor beta chain was obtained from a study of T cells in Graves' hyperthyroidism and ophthalmopathy. Whole-study findings and limits: Ophthalmopathy stood apart from stable hyperthyroidism in a 13 V-J model. Blood shared most expanded thyroid clonotypes above 0.001.

TCR beta CDR3 region amplification was performed from RNA transcripts. The primer set for the first-round RT-PCR of the TCR CDR3 was HTBI. TCRdb reprocessed the multiplex PCR reads with MiXCR, giving one entry per CDR3 protein. The sample has 500,000 to 750,000 distinct CDR3 sequences, about 43% seen once. The table lists this clonotype with a few counts. The antigen is unknown. The germline CDR1 and CDR2 sequences are ENHRY and SYGVKD. V was pared by 3 bases and J by 4 bases, with 17 bases between. The CDR3 extends over 16 amino acids. Clinical symptoms, serum thyroxine and TRAb, thyroid ultrasound and orbital computed tomography were used for the diagnoses.

This TCR was sampled from a young woman with Graves' hyperthyroidism. The sequenced sample consisted of peripheral blood or thyroid tissue (not recorded which). The chain joins TRBV10-3 to TRBJ2-3, with D possibly called TRBD1 or TRBD2 (6 bases each). The CDR3 region has the DNA TGTGCCATCAGTGATATGAGCGAGGAGGGGGCAGATACGCAGTATTTT. This gives the protein CAISDMSEEGADTQYF.